This T cell receptor (beta chain) was recovered during a study of cytomegalovirus exposure and HLA in healthy donors. Only one count was recorded for this clone. From germline, CDR1 is SGHNT and CDR2 YENEEA. Trimming pared 5 bases from V and 5 bases from J, leaving 16 bases between. The CDR3 is made up of 14 amino acids. 60 Vbeta and 13 Jbeta primers were used in PCR. Here immunoSEQ multiplex PCR was the method, and the copy in TCRdb shows in-frame clones only, minus some. Of around 140,000 clones detected, approximately 82% appear once; the ten largest clones hold roughly 9.7%. The chain uses TRBV11-3 and TRBJ2-7; D perhaps matches TRBD2 (6 bases). The TCR sequence derives from an older woman in good health and CMV-seropositive. What was sequenced was PBMCs. The CDR3 nucleotides read TGTGCCAGCAGCCCAGGGACTTCCGTCCACGAGCAGTACTTC. The encoded protein is CASSPGTSVHEQYF.